What follows is one T cell receptor beta chain and its context. The sample belongs to a study of blood T cell repertoires in COVID-19. Looking at the study overall: Nucleic acid was either cDNA or gDNA, and it came from T cells, B-cell-depleted T cells, or PBMCs.

Sequencing used immunoSEQ multiplex PCR; TCRdb keeps in-frame clones, though not all of them. The top ten hold roughly 20% of the sample, which has fewer than 200,000 clones, 70% to 85% seen once. Per germline, CDR1 LGHNA and CDR2 YNFKEQ. This CDR3 has 14 amino acids. V was cut by 4 bases and J by 6 bases, with 15 bases left in between. V and J are TRBV4-2 and TRBJ1-2; tentative D call: TRBD1 (6 bases). This clonotype was sampled from a woman aged 65 to 85 in a cohort exposed to, infected with or recovered from COVID-19 (not recorded which). Input material: PBMCs or T cells enriched from blood (not recorded which). For the CDR3, the DNA is TGTGCCAGCAGCCCGAACAGGGAACGGAATGGCTACACCTTC. It specifies CASSPNRERNGYTF.